This T cell receptor (beta chain) is from a study of beta chain features in type 1 diabetes. Across the study: No patient-donor differences in age, gender, total cells or subset yield. Study-level results: Compared with healthy donors, patients appeared to share more similar naive, central memory and regulatory TCRB repertoires. Moderate yet significant TCRB CDR3 shortening was seen in Type 1 diabetes patients in all four CD4+ subsets.

Expressed TCRB transcripts were sequenced after all isolated RNA was converted to cDNA. Several million reads on average were seen across naive, central memory and regulatory T cell samples. The repertoire was sequenced with immunoSEQ multiplex PCR; TCRdb's copy has only in-frame clones and lacks some. The sample records under 300,000 clones, roughly 25% being singletons. Notes on this clone: Its cognate antigen is unknown.

Sequences were obtained from naive CD4+ T cells from blood. The sequence derives from a woman younger than 45 with type 1 diabetes.

The CDR3: CATSSPPGLAMYNEQFF. For the CDR3, the DNA is TGTGCCACCAGCTCCCCACCGGGACTAGCGATGTACAATGAGCAGTTCTTC. The V gene is TRBV15, the J gene TRBJ2-1; 10 bases align to TRBD2. Germline V CDR1 and CDR2: LNHNV, YYDKDF (reference sequence). The CDR3 is 17 residues long. V lost 5 bases, J lost 4 bases, and 11 bases stayed unmatched.